Sequencing of this TCR beta chain was carried out in a study of cytomegalovirus exposure and HLA in healthy donors. Germline V gene lookup returns CDR1 GTSNPN and CDR2 SVGIG (reference sequence). The CDR3 covers 14 residues. Germline trimming cut 4 bases from V and 6 bases from J; bases unmatched to any gene: 7. PCR primers comprised 60 Vbeta and 13 Jbeta primers. Produced via immunoSEQ multiplex PCR; TCRdb's table is partial and in-frame only. Among approximately 250,000 clones listed, around 83% were seen once. The sequencing sample was made of PBMCs. V is TRBV30 and J is TRBJ1-4; 8 bases fit TRBD1. The receptor's source is a girl aged 2 to 10 in good health and CMV-seronegative. The CDR3 DNA is TGTGCCTGGACCTGGACAGGGATTTATGAAAAACTGTTTTTT. This encodes CAWTWTGIYEKLFF.